These T cell receptor beta chains were read from a single sample in a study of blood T cell repertoires in COVID-19. Sequencing used immunoSEQ multiplex PCR; TCRdb keeps in-frame clones, though not all of them. Of hundreds of thousands of clones listed, roughly 90% are singletons. Sequenced input: PBMCs or T cells enriched from blood (not recorded which). The receptor source for this set is a woman aged 40 to 49 with acute COVID-19. Both conserved end residues are part of each CDR3. Fields, in order: V gene, J gene, D gene, clone size, CDR3 protein, CDR3 DNA. A D gene is named only where the DNA matches it firmly. Size is omitted from some rows. Given values are once, few, many or a class for expanded clones.

TRBV25-1	TRBJ1-3	.	.	CASRERFGNTIYF	TGTGCCAGCAGAGAGCGCTTTGGAAACACCATATATTTT
TRBV30	TRBJ2-2	TRBD2	once	CAWSSGGAIGELFF	TGTGCCTGGAGTAGCGGGGGGGCCATCGGGGAGCTGTTTTTT
TRBV5-1	TRBJ2-5	TRBD2	.	CASSSGGDQETQYF	TGCGCCAGCAGCTCTGGGGGGGATCAAGAGACCCAGTACTTC
TRBV2	TRBJ2-3	TRBD1	.	CASSRTGGTDTQYF	TGTGCCAGCAGCAGGACAGGGGGCACAGATACGCAGTATTTT
TRBV5-4	TRBJ2-3	TRBD2	.	CASSLEAGRDTQYF	TGTGCCAGCAGCTTGGAAGCGGGGAGGGATACGCAGTATTTT
TRBV6-6	TRBJ2-5	TRBD1	.	CASRQGGAETQYF	TGTGCCAGCAGGCAAGGGGGCGCGGAGACCCAGTACTTC
TRBV25-1	TRBJ1-1	.	.	CASSDAYSEAFF	TGTGCCAGCAGTGATGCCTACAGCGAAGCTTTCTTT
TRBV7-9	TRBJ2-3	.	.	CASSRADTQYF	TGTGCCAGCAGCAGAGCAGATACGCAGTATTTT
TRBV2	TRBJ2-2	TRBD1	.	CASSEVGTGERELFF	TGTGCCAGCAGTGAAGTTGGGACAGGGGAAAGGGAGCTGTTTTTT
TRBV19	TRBJ2-3	TRBD1	.	CASSFRDRLTDTQYF	TGTGCCAGTAGTTTCCGGGACAGACTCACAGATACGCAGTATTTT
TRBV20-1	TRBJ1-5	TRBD1	.	CSASAGGINQPQHF	TGCAGTGCTAGTGCAGGGGGCATAAATCAGCCCCAGCATTTT
TRBV9	TRBJ1-1	.	.	CASSAGHTEAFF	TGTGCCAGCAGCGCAGGCCACACTGAAGCTTTCTTT
TRBV24-1	TRBJ1-2	.	.	CATVRSYGYTF	TGTGCCACCGTAAGGAGCTATGGCTACACCTTC
TRBV18	TRBJ1-2	TRBD1	.	CASSPGQGAYYGYTF	TGTGCCAGCTCACCCGGACAGGGAGCGTACTATGGCTACACCTTC
TRBV11-2	TRBJ1-2	TRBD1	.	CASSPTNGDRGNYTF	TGTGCCAGCAGTCCGACCAATGGGGACAGGGGCAACTACACCTTC
TRBV25-1	TRBJ1-2	TRBD1	once	CASGKGATLDGYTF	TGTGCCAGCGGCAAGGGGGCAACTCTTGATGGCTACACCTTC
TRBV11-3	TRBJ2-1	TRBD1	.	CASSWGTGVSHEQFF	TGTGCCAGCAGCTGGGGGACAGGGGTTTCTCATGAGCAGTTCTTC
TRBV19	TRBJ2-3	TRBD2	.	CASSIRGLAGFTDTQYF	TGTGCCAGTAGTATACGGGGACTAGCGGGGTTCACAGATACGCAGTATTTT
TRBV20-1	TRBJ2-5	.	once	CSARSQETQYF	TGCAGTGCTAGGTCTCAAGAGACCCAGTACTTC
TRBV30	TRBJ1-1	.	few	CAWTQTGQGFEAFF	TGTGCCTGGACCCAAACGGGCCAGGGGTTTGAAGCTTTCTTT
TRBV2	TRBJ1-6	.	.	CASSEGTVNNSPLHF	TGTGCCAGCAGTGAAGGGACAGTGAATAATTCACCCCTCCACTTT
TRBV29-1	TRBJ2-5	.	.	CSVGGGGQETQYF	TGCAGCGTTGGAGGTGGAGGCCAAGAGACCCAGTACTTC
TRBV20-1	TRBJ1-2	.	.	CSASSAAGPNYGYTF	TGCAGTGCTAGTTCTGCGGCAGGGCCAAACTATGGCTACACCTTC
TRBV12-3/TRBV12-4	TRBJ2-5	.	few	CASSSGWETQYF	TGTGCCAGCAGTTCAGGCTGGGAGACCCAGTACTTC
TRBV30	TRBJ1-5	.	.	CAWSAAGINQPQHF	TGTGCCTGGAGTGCGGCGGGGATCAATCAGCCCCAGCATTTT
TRBV11-2	TRBJ1-1	.	few	CASSLDRGGEAFF	TGTGCCAGCAGCTTAGATAGAGGGGGTGAAGCTTTCTTT
TRBV11-2	TRBJ2-7	.	.	CASSLDPEVKQYF	TGTGCCAGCAGCTTAGATCCTGAGGTCAAGCAGTACTTC
TRBV13	TRBJ1-1	.	.	CASSLAQGPLNTEAFF	TGTGCCAGCAGCTTAGCCCAGGGGCCCCTGAACACTGAAGCTTTCTTT
TRBV11-2	TRBJ2-7	.	.	CASSLGEEHLPIYEQYF	TGTGCCAGCAGCCTGGGGGAGGAACACCTTCCCATCTACGAGCAGTACTTC
TRBV3-1/TRBV3-2	TRBJ2-1	.	.	CASSPRFDLYNEQFF	TGTGCCAGCAGCCCTCGTTTTGACTTGTACAATGAGCAGTTCTTC
TRBV7-8	TRBJ2-5	.	.	CASSLRGYRQETQYF	TGTGCCAGCAGCTTACGTGGATACAGGCAAGAGACCCAGTACTTC